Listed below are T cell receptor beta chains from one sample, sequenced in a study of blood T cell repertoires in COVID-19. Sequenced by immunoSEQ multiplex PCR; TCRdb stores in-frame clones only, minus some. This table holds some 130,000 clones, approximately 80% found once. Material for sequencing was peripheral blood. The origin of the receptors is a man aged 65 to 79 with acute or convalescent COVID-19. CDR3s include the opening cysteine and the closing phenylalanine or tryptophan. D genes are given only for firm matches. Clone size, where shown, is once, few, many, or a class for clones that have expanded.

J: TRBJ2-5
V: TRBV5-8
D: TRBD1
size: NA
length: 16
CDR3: CASSLALDRRQETQYF
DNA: TGTGCCAGCAGCTTGGCGCTGGACAGGCGCCAAGAGACCCAGTACTTC

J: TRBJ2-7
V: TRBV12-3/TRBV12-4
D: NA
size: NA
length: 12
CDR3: CASSLSGYEQYF
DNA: TGTGCCAGCAGTTTATCGGGTTACGAGCAGTACTTC

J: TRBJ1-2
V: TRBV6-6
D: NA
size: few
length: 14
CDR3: CASSSLPGAYGYTF
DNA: TGTGCCAGCAGTTCCCTCCCTGGGGCCTATGGCTACACCTTC

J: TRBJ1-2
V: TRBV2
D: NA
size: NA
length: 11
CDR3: CASSVNYGYTF
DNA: TGTGCCAGCAGCGTTAACTATGGCTACACCTTC

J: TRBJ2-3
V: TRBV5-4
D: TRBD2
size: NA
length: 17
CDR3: CASSLDPGTSGRTREYF
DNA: TGTGCCAGCAGCCTTGACCCCGGGACTAGCGGGAGGACTAGGGAGTATTTT

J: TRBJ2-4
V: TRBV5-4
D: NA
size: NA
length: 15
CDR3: CASSNTGLAKNIQYF
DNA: TGTGCCAGCAGCAACACAGGGTTGGCCAAAAACATTCAGTACTTC

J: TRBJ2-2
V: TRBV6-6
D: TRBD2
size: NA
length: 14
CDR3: CASSQSGGNGELFF
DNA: TGTGCCAGCAGTCAATCGGGGGGTAACGGGGAGCTGTTTTTT

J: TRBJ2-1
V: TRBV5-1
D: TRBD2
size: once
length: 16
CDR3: CASSFQLAGGYNEQFF
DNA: TGCGCCAGCAGCTTTCAACTAGCGGGGGGCTACAATGAGCAGTTCTTC

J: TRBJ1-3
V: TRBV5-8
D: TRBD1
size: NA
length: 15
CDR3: CASSLEQGIGNTIYF
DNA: TGTGCCAGCAGCTTGGAACAGGGGATCGGAAACACCATATATTTT

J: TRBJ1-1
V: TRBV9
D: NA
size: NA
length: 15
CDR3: CASSGTPDGRAEAFF
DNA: TGTGCCAGCAGCGGGACTCCGGACGGGAGGGCTGAAGCTTTCTTT

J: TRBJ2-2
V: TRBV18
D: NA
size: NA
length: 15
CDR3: CASSPKQSNTGELFF
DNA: TGTGCCAGCTCACCAAAACAGTCTAACACCGGGGAGCTGTTTTTT

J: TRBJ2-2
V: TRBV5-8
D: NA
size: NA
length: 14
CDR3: CASSLFGGTGELFF
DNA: TGTGCCAGCAGCTTGTTCGGCGGAACCGGGGAGCTGTTTTTT

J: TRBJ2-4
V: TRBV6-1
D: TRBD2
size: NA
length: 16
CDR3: CASSALDGGGKNIQYF
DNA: TGTGCCAGCAGTGCGCTAGACGGGGGGGGAAAAAACATTCAGTACTTC

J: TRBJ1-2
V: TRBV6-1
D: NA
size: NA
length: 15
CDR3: CASSEVQGYAFGYTF
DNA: TGTGCCAGCAGTGAAGTTCAGGGCTACGCTTTTGGCTACACCTTC

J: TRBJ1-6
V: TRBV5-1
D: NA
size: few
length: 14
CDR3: CASTHGGGNSPLHF
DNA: TGCGCCAGCACCCACGGCGGCGGGAATTCACCCCTCCACTTT

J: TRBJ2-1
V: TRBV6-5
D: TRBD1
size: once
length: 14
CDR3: CASDAGTGAPEQFF
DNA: TGTGCCAGCGATGCCGGGACAGGGGCCCCTGAGCAGTTCTTC

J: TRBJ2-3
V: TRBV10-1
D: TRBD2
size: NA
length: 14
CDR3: CASSELAGPSETYF
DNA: TGCGCCAGCAGTGAGCTAGCGGGGCCTTCCGAAACGTATTTT

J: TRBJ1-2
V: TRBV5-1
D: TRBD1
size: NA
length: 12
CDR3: CASSRDRTGYTF
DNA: TGCGCCAGCAGCAGGGACAGGACTGGCTACACCTTC

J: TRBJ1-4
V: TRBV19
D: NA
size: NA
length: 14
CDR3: CASSWALPNEKLFF
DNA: TGTGCCAGTAGTTGGGCCCTACCGAATGAAAAACTGTTTTTT

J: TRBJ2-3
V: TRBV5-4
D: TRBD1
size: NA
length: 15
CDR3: CASSFRGQGADTQYF
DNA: TGTGCCAGCAGCTTCAGGGGGCAGGGCGCAGATACGCAGTATTTT

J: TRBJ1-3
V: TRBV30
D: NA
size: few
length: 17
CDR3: CAWSSDSLRISGNTIYF
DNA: TGTGCCTGGAGTTCGGACAGTCTAAGGATCTCTGGAAACACCATATATTTT

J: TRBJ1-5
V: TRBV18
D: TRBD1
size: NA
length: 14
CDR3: CASSPAQGGQPQHF
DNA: TGTGCCAGCTCACCAGCCCAGGGGGGACAGCCCCAGCATTTT

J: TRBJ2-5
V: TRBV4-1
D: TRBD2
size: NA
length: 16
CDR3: CASSRGLAGEQETQYF
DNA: TGCGCCAGCAGCCGGGGACTAGCGGGGGAGCAAGAGACCCAGTACTTC

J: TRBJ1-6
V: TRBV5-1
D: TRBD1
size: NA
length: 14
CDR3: CASSQRQGTSPLHF
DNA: TGCGCCAGCAGCCAAAGACAGGGGACTTCACCCCTCCACTTT

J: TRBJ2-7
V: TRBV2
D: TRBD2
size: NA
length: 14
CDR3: CASTSGLAGYEQYF
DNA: TGTGCCAGCACCTCGGGACTAGCGGGGTACGAGCAGTACTTC

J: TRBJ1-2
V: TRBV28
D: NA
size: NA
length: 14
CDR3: CASSLSGVNYGYTF
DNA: TGTGCCAGCAGTTTATCAGGGGTTAACTATGGCTACACCTTC

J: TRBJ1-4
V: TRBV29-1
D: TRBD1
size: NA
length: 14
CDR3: CSVVWGQKDEKLFF
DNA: TGCAGCGTTGTTTGGGGACAGAAGGATGAAAAACTGTTTTTT

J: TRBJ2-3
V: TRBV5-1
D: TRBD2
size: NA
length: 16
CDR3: CASSLGTSGSTDTQYF
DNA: TGCGCCAGCAGCTTGGGGACTAGCGGGAGCACAGATACGCAGTATTTT

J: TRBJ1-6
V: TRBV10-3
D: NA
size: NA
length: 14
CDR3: CATTNQAYNSPLHF
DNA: TGTGCCACCACAAACCAGGCCTATAATTCACCCCTCCACTTT

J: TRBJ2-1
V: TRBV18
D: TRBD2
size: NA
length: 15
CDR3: CASSPLNNPGGEQFF
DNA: TGTGCCAGCTCACCACTTAATAACCCGGGAGGCGAGCAGTTCTTC

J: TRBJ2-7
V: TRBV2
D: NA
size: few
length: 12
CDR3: CATTAYRDEQYF
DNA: TGTGCCACCACTGCTTACAGGGACGAGCAGTACTTC

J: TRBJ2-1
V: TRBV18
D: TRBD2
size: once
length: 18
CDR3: CASDWLAGGPSSYNEQFF
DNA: TGTGCCAGCGATTGGCTAGCGGGGGGCCCAAGCTCCTACAATGAGCAGTTCTTC

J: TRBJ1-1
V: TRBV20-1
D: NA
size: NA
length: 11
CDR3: CSAGTDSEAFF
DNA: TGCAGTGCTGGTACGGACAGCGAAGCTTTCTTT

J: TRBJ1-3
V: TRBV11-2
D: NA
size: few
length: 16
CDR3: CASSLARAGSGNTIYF
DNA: TGTGCCAGCAGCTTAGCTAGGGCGGGCTCTGGAAACACCATATATTTT

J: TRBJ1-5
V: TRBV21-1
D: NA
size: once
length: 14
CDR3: CASRDGLGHQPQHF
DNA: TGTGCCAGCAGAGATGGGTTGGGGCATCAGCCCCAGCATTTT

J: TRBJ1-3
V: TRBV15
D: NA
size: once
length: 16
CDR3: CATSRELRGSGNTIYF
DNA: TGTGCCACCAGCAGAGAGTTAAGGGGCTCTGGAAACACCATATATTTT

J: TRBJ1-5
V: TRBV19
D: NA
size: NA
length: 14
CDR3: CASSIQPGGQPQHF
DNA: TGTGCCAGTAGTATTCAGCCTGGGGGGCAGCCCCAGCATTTT

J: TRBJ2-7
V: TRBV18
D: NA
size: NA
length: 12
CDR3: CASSPASYEQYF
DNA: TGTGCCAGCTCACCAGCCAGCTACGAGCAGTACTTC

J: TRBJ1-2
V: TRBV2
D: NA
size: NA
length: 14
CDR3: CASSEWGLDDGYTF
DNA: TGTGCCAGCAGTGAATGGGGACTTGACGATGGCTACACCTTC

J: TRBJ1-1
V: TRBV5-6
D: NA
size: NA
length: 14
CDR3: CASSLWGGVGEAFF
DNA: TGTGCCAGCAGCTTGTGGGGAGGAGTCGGTGAAGCTTTCTTT

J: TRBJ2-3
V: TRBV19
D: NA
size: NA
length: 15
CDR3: CASSTPGGPVGTQYF
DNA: TGTGCCAGTAGTACACCCGGGGGGCCGGTCGGCACGCAGTATTTT

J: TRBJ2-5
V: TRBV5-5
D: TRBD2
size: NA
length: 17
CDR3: CASGLAGGSAPQETQYF
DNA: TGTGCCAGCGGGCTAGCGGGGGGTTCTGCGCCACAAGAGACCCAGTACTTC

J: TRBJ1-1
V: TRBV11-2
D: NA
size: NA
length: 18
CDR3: CASSLMLIGRALNTEAFF
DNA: TGTGCCAGCAGCTTAATGTTAATTGGGAGGGCCCTGAACACTGAAGCTTTCTTT

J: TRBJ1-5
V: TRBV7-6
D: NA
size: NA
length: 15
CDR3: CASSLSSGSGQPQHF
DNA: TGTGCCAGCAGCTTAAGCTCAGGGTCGGGTCAGCCCCAGCATTTT